These 10 T cell receptor beta chains were all obtained from the same sample, sequenced in a study of blood T cell repertoires in COVID-19. TCRdb's table, derived via immunoSEQ multiplex PCR, lists solely in-frame clones and lacks some. The top ten hold around 4.2% of the sample, which has about 70,000 clones, around 83% seen once. The sequenced material came from peripheral blood. The receptors were gathered from a man aged 65-85 years with active COVID-19.

V is TRBV5-4 and J is TRBJ2-3; 9 bases match TRBD2. Trimming at V came to 4 bases and at J to 2 bases, leaving 5 bases not matched to a gene. Germline V lookup: CDR1 SGHNT, CDR2 YYREEE (reference sequence). The length of the CDR3 is 15 residues. DNA for the CDR3: TGTGCCAGCAGCCCGGCTAGCGGGACCACAGATACGCAGTATTTT. Translated: CASSPASGTTDTQYF.

The chain recombines TRBV5-4 with TRBJ2-7; TRBD1 agrees at 10 bases. The V gene end was trimmed by 2 bases and the J gene end by 3 bases; junction bases not matched to a gene: 2. The CDR3 spans 14 residues. CDR1 is SGHNT and CDR2 is YYREEE in the germline V gene (reference sequence). CDR3 nucleotides: TGTGCCAGCAGCTTCGGGGACAGGGGCTACGAGCAGTACTTC. This sequence encodes CASSFGDRGYEQYF.

The gene calls are TRBV5-3 and TRBJ2-7; D uncertain. TRBV5-3 is classed as an ORF, of uncertain function. The CDR3 covers 13 residues. The V end lost 1 base, the J end lost 4 bases, and 9 bases lay between the germline ends. The CDR3 is CARSLPTEYEQYF. For the CDR3, the DNA is TGTGCCAGAAGCTTGCCCACAGAGTACGAGCAGTACTTC.

This clone occurred once. V is TRBV19 and J is TRBJ1-3; maybe TRBD1 (6 bases). V lost 1 base and J lost 0, with 13 bases in between. CDR1 LNHDA and CDR2 SQIVND come from the germline V gene (reference sequence). There are 17 residues in the CDR3. CDR3 protein: CASSIGATGHSGNTIYF. The CDR3 nucleotides read TGTGCCAGTAGTATAGGAGCCACAGGGCACTCTGGAAACACCATATATTTT. Complete variable domain (other parts from reference TRBV19 and TRBJ1-3): DGGITQSPKYLFRKEGQNVTLSCEQNLNHDAMYWYRQDPGQGLRLIYYSQIVNDFQKGDIAEGYSVSREKKESFPLTVTSAQKNPTAFYLCASSIGATGHSGNTIYFGEGSWLTVV.

CDR3 sequence: CATNKAGASYNEQFF. The CDR3 coding sequence is TGTGCCACCAATAAAGCGGGAGCCTCCTACAATGAGCAGTTCTTC. The J gene is TRBJ2-1, the V gene TRBV24-1; 8 bases are a match to TRBD2. The CDR3 extends over 15 amino acids. CDR1 KGHDR and CDR2 SFDVKD come from the germline V gene. V lost 8 bases and J lost 0; bases outside the gene matches: 5.

The chain links TRBV18 to TRBJ1-2; a possible D gene is TRBD1 (6 bases). Germline lookup yields CDR1 KGHSH and CDR2 LQKENI. This CDR3 is 15 amino acids long. Deletions cut 2 bases from V and 2 bases from J, with 12 bases between. This chain's CDR3 is CASSPDGQSNYGYTF. The CDR3 nucleotides read TGTGCCAGCTCACCAGACGGACAGTCGAACTATGGCTACACCTTC.

The chain's CDR3 is CASSLAGGLGPEETQYF. The DNA of the CDR3 is TGCGCCAGCAGCTTGGCCGGGGGACTAGGACCCGAAGAGACCCAGTACTTC. The rearrangement joins TRBV5-1 to TRBJ2-5, with 8 positions matching TRBD2. The CDR3 consists of 17 residues. Per the germline V gene, CDR1 is SGHRS and CDR2 is YFSETQ. V trimming: 0 bases; J trimming: 3 bases; junction bases outside the gene matches: 10. The variable domain in full, completed from reference TRBV5-1 and TRBJ2-5, reads KAGVTQTPRYLIKTRGQQVTLSCSPISGHRSVSWYQQTPGQGLQFLFEYFSETQRNKGNFPGRFSGRQFSNSRSEMNVSTLELGDSALYLCASSLAGGLGPEETQYFGPGTRLLVL.

This clone was detected once. V gene TRBV13 combines with J gene TRBJ2-4, with D unresolved. Germline lookup yields CDR1 PRHDT and CDR2 FYEKMQ (reference sequence). The CDR3 extends over 12 amino acids. The germline V and J ends were trimmed by 5 bases and 9 bases, with 11 bases remaining between them. The CDR3 DNA reads TGTGCCAGCAGCGAGGCCCGGAGCATTCAGTACTTC. It codes for CASSEARSIQYF.

The genes are TRBV7-3 and TRBJ2-5; TRBD1 matches at 11 bases. V was clipped by 5 bases and J by 7 bases; unmatched bases: 9. The CDR3 totals 15 residues. Germline V lookup: CDR1 SGHTA, CDR2 FQGTGA. As DNA, the CDR3 is TGTGCCAGCAGCCTAGGACAGGGGGCGAGGGCGACCCAGTACTTC. It yields the protein CASSLGQGARATQYF.

This clone was observed once. DNA for the CDR3: TGTGCCAGTAGCCCCTTGGGCCCACCGGTGTATTTT. It specifies CASSPLGPPVYF. The chain carries TRBV19 and TRBJ2-3, with D uncertain. The CDR3 loop spans 12 amino acids. V shed 6 bases and J shed 14 bases, with 18 bases lying between them. CDR1 and CDR2 (germline): LNHDA, SQIVND (reference sequence).